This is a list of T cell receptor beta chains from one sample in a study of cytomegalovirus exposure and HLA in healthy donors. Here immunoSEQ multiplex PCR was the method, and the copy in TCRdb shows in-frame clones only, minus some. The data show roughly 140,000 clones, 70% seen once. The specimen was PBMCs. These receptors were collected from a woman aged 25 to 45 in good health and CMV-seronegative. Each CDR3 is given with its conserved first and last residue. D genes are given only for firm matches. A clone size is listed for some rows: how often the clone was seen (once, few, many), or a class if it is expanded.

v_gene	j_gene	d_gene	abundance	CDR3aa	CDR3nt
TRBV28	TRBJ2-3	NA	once	CASSGGSTDTQYF	TGTGCCAGCAGCGGCGGGAGCACAGATACGCAGTATTTT
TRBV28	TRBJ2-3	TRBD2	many	CASSSGTSGRKDTQYF	TGTGCCAGCAGTTCAGGGACTAGCGGGAGAAAAGATACGCAGTATTTT
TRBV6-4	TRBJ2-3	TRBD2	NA	CASSLAGGSTDTQYF	TGTGCCAGCTCCTTAGCGGGGGGATCCACAGATACGCAGTATTTT
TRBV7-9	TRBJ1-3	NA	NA	CASSLKGHNGNTIYF	TGTGCCAGCAGCTTAAAGGGACATAATGGAAACACCATATATTTT
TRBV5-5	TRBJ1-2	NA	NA	CASSSNGGAQGYGYTF	TGTGCCAGCAGCTCTAACGGCGGGGCCCAAGGGTATGGCTACACCTTC
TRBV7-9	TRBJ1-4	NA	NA	CASSLAGGLEKLFF	TGTGCCAGCAGCTTAGCGGGGGGACTCGAAAAACTGTTTTTT
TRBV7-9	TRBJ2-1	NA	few	CSSSLVGAPDYNEQFF	TGTTCCAGCAGCTTAGTGGGGGCGCCGGACTACAATGAGCAGTTCTTC
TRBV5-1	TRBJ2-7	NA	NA	CASSFGGASEQYF	TGCGCCAGCAGCTTTGGAGGGGCCTCCGAGCAGTACTTC
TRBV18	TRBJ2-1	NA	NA	CASSQTAGYEQFF	TGTGCCAGCTCACAAACTGCAGGGTATGAGCAGTTCTTC
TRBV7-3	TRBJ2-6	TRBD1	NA	CASSVQGGSSSGANVLTF	TGTGCCAGCAGCGTACAGGGGGGTTCGTCCTCTGGGGCCAACGTCCTGACTTTC
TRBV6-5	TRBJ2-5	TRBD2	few	CASRGTSSQTQYF	TGTGCCAGCAGGGGGACTAGCTCCCAGACCCAGTACTTC
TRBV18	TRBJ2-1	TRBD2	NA	CASSLSSGRDNEQFF	TGTGCCAGCTCACTGTCTAGCGGGAGGGACAATGAGCAGTTCTTC
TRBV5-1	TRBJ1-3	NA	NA	CASSLNDNSGNTIYF	TGCGCCAGCAGCTTGAACGACAACTCTGGAAACACCATATATTTT
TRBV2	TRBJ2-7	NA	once	CASSEESYEQYF	TGTGCCAGCAGTGAGGAGTCCTACGAGCAGTACTTC
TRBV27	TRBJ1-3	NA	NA	CASSVSSGNTIYF	TGTGCCAGCAGCGTGAGCTCTGGAAACACCATATATTTT
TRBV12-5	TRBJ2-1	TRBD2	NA	CASGLSIAGRQFF	TGTGCTAGTGGTTTATCTATAGCGGGGCGGCAGTTCTTC
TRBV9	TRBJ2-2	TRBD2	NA	CASSRTSGFLGGGSGELFF	TGTGCCAGCAGTAGGACTAGCGGATTTTTAGGAGGAGGTAGCGGGGAGCTGTTTTTT
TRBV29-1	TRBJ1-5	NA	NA	CSARTDTQQPQHF	TGCAGCGCCCGCACCGATACCCAGCAGCCCCAGCATTTT
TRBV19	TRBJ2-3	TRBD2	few	CASSRLASGLGDTQYF	TGTGCCAGTAGCCGGCTGGCTAGCGGGCTCGGAGATACGCAGTATTTT
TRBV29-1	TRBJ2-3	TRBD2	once	CSVETSGSDTQYF	TGCAGCGTTGAAACTAGCGGGAGTGATACGCAGTATTTT
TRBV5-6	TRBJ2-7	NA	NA	CASSSRRRLGSYEQYF	TGTGCCAGCAGCTCAAGGAGGCGTCTCGGCTCCTACGAGCAGTACTTC
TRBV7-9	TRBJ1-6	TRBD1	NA	CASSLEAGGDNSPLHF	TGTGCCAGCAGCTTAGAGGCAGGGGGTGATAATTCACCCCTCCACTTT
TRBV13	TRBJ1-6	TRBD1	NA	CASTKGQDLSPLHF	TGTGCCAGCACCAAGGGACAGGATCTTTCACCCCTCCACTTT
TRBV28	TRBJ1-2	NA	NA	CASSLRAYGYTF	TGTGCCAGCAGTTTGAGGGCCTATGGCTACACCTTC
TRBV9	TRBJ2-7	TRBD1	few	CASSSRQGGEQYF	TGTGCCAGCAGCTCACGACAGGGGGGCGAGCAGTACTTC
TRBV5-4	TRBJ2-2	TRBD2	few	CASSHGPLADTGELFF	TGTGCCAGCAGCCACGGGCCACTAGCGGACACCGGGGAGCTGTTTTTT
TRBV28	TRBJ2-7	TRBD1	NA	CASSQPGQGTEQYF	TGTGCCAGCAGTCAGCCGGGACAGGGAACCGAGCAGTACTTC
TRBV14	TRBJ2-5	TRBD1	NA	CASSRDRNQETQYF	TGTGCCAGCAGCCGGGACAGGAACCAAGAGACCCAGTACTTC
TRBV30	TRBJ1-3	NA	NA	CAWTLDPRVDRNTIYF	TGTGCCTGGACCCTCGACCCCAGGGTAGATAGAAACACCATATATTTT
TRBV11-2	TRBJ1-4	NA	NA	CASSRTGFNEKLFF	TGTGCCAGCAGCAGAACAGGGTTTAATGAAAAACTGTTTTTT
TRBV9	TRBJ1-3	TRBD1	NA	CASSVQGAGNTIYF	TGTGCCAGCAGCGTCCAGGGGGCTGGAAACACCATATATTTT
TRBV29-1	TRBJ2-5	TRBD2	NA	CSVEASGRETQYF	TGCAGCGTTGAGGCTAGCGGGAGAGAGACCCAGTACTTC
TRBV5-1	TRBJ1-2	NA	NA	CASSPQGYGYTF	TGCGCCAGCAGCCCGCAGGGATATGGCTACACCTTC
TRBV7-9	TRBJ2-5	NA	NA	CSSSLGPGGWGETQYF	TGTTCCAGCAGCTTAGGTCCTGGCGGGTGGGGAGAGACCCAGTACTTC
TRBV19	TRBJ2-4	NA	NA	CASKGVDIQYF	TGTGCCAGTAAGGGAGTGGACATTCAGTACTTC
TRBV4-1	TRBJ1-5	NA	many	CASSQESELGLREPQHF	TGCGCCAGCAGCCAAGAATCAGAGTTAGGGTTGAGGGAGCCCCAGCATTTT
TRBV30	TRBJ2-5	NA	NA	CAWSVTRGARGQETQYF	TGTGCCTGGAGTGTAACCCGTGGAGCCCGGGGTCAGGAGACCCAGTACTTC
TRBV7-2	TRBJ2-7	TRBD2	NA	CASSTAGGGYEQYF	TGTGCCAGCAGCACAGCGGGAGGGGGCTACGAGCAGTACTTC
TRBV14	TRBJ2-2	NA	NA	CASSQDIQGELFF	TGTGCCAGCAGCCAAGATATCCAGGGGGAGCTGTTTTTT
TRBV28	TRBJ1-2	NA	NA	CASSSGRGYGYTF	TGTGCCAGCAGTTCTGGCAGGGGATATGGCTACACCTTC
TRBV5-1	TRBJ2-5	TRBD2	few	CASSLGLAGVQETQYF	TGCGCCAGCAGCTTGGGGCTAGCGGGGGTTCAAGAGACCCAGTACTTC
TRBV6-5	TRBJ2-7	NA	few	CASSSNRDGYEQYF	TGTGCCAGCAGTTCGAACCGGGATGGGTACGAGCAGTACTTC
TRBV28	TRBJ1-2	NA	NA	CASSLSSGLYGYTF	TGTGCCAGCAGTTTATCCTCAGGGCTCTATGGCTACACCTTC
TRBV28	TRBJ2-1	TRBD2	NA	CASRNGASGRGYNEQFF	TGTGCCAGCAGAAACGGGGCTAGCGGGAGGGGATACAATGAGCAGTTCTTC
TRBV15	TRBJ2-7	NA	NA	CATSRDRGSYEQYF	TGTGCCACCAGCAGAGATCGGGGTTCCTACGAGCAGTACTTC
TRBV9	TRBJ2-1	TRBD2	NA	CASSPQTSASYNEQFF	TGTGCCAGCAGCCCCCAGACTAGCGCCTCCTACAATGAGCAGTTCTTC
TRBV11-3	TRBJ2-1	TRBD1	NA	CASSPGTGYNEQFF	TGTGCCAGCAGCCCCGGGACAGGGTACAATGAGCAGTTCTTC
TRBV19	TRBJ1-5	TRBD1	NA	CASSLQGGGQPQHF	TGTGCCAGTAGTCTACAGGGGGGAGGTCAGCCCCAGCATTTT
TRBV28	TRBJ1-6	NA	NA	CASRSRKGGNSPLHF	TGTGCCAGCCGTTCCCGTAAGGGAGGGAATTCACCCCTCCACTTT